These T cell receptor beta chains were read from a single sample in a study of early T cells in non-severe SARS-CoV-2 infection. Using its own MiXCR run on the 5' RACE reads, TCRdb lists one record per CDR3 protein. The sample lists about 46,000 distinct CDR3 sequences; almost 5.5% were seen once. Here the sequenced sample was whole blood, taken at baseline. The origin of the receptors is an adult who was a healthcare worker with PCR-confirmed SARS-CoV-2 infection or an uninfected control (not recorded which). Each CDR3 is given with its conserved first and last residue. The D gene is left open where the match is weak. Rows give clone size only sometimes, using once, few, many, or a class for an expanded clone.

CDR3: CAGRDGLAKNIQYF; DNA: TGTGCCGGCCGAGACGGCCTAGCCAAAAACATTCAGTACTTC; D: .; size: .; V: TRBV12-3/TRBV12-4; J: TRBJ2-4
CDR3: CAWSVLGNTEAFF; DNA: TGTGCCTGGAGTGTACTTGGGAACACTGAAGCTTTCTTT; D: .; size: many; V: TRBV30; J: TRBJ1-1
CDR3: CASSAGTTYQETQYF; DNA: TGCGCCAGCAGTGCAGGGACTACGTACCAAGAGACCCAGTACTTC; D: TRBD2; size: few; V: TRBV10-1; J: TRBJ2-5
CDR3: CASSPKDPNYGYTF; DNA: TGTGCCAGCAGCCCCAAAGACCCTAACTATGGCTACACCTTC; D: .; size: many; V: TRBV7-8; J: TRBJ1-2
CDR3: CSASPGTSSYNEQFF; DNA: TGCAGTGCTTCCCCAGGGACTAGCTCCTACAATGAGCAGTTCTTC; D: TRBD2; size: many; V: TRBV20-1; J: TRBJ2-1
CDR3: CASSPDLTSSYNEQFF; DNA: TGCGCCAGCAGCCCCGACTTAACCAGCTCCTACAATGAGCAGTTCTTC; D: .; size: many; V: TRBV5-1; J: TRBJ2-1
CDR3: CSARVPPGQGLESTDTQYF; DNA: TGCAGTGCTAGAGTACCCCCGGGACAGGGACTCGAAAGCACAGATACGCAGTATTTT; D: TRBD1; size: many; V: TRBV20-1; J: TRBJ2-3
CDR3: CASSPSAGHPYEQYF; DNA: TGTGCCAGCAGCCCTTCGGCCGGTCACCCATACGAGCAGTACTTC; D: .; size: .; V: TRBV7-2; J: TRBJ2-7
CDR3: CASSAFSGSYNEQFF; DNA: TGTGCCAGCAGCGCTTTTAGCGGTTCCTACAATGAGCAGTTCTTC; D: .; size: many; V: TRBV9; J: TRBJ2-1
CDR3: CASSLSGPLFNEQFF; DNA: TGTGCCAGCAGTTTGTCGGGACCTCTCTTCAATGAGCAGTTCTTC; D: .; size: few; V: TRBV28; J: TRBJ2-1
CDR3: CSARTGVNQPQHF; DNA: TGCAGTGCTAGGACAGGGGTCAATCAGCCCCAGCATTTT; D: TRBD1; size: many; V: TRBV20-1; J: TRBJ1-5
CDR3: CASSLYRDITDTQYF; DNA: TGTGCCAGCAGTCTCTACCGGGACATCACAGATACGCAGTATTTT; D: .; size: many; V: TRBV27; J: TRBJ2-3
CDR3: CASSRRLAGPSGANVLTF; DNA: TGTGCCAGCAGCCGTCGACTAGCGGGGCCCTCTGGGGCCAACGTCCTGACTTTC; D: TRBD2; size: many; V: TRBV5-6; J: TRBJ2-6
CDR3: CASSALGTGRGDEQFF; DNA: TGTGCCAGCAGTGCTTTAGGGACAGGTCGCGGAGATGAGCAGTTCTTC; D: TRBD1; size: .; V: TRBV6-1; J: TRBJ2-1
CDR3: CASSFGGTAEAFF; DNA: TGTGCCAGCAGTTTTGGGGGTACGGCTGAAGCTTTCTTT; D: .; size: many; V: TRBV27; J: TRBJ1-1
CDR3: CASSYWQSETQYF; DNA: TGTGCCAGCAGTTACTGGCAATCAGAGACCCAGTACTTC; D: .; size: many; V: TRBV6-5; J: TRBJ2-5
CDR3: CASRPWTGRGDEQYF; DNA: TGTGCCAGCAGGCCATGGACAGGCCGGGGGGACGAGCAGTACTTC; D: .; size: .; V: TRBV28; J: TRBJ2-7
CDR3: CASSSGLAGVVGDTQYF; DNA: TGTGCCAGCAGTTCGGGACTAGCGGGAGTAGTCGGAGATACGCAGTATTTT; D: TRBD2; size: few; V: TRBV12-3/TRBV12-4; J: TRBJ2-3
CDR3: CASSLDGGRLGEQFF; DNA: TGTGCCAGCAGCTTAGACGGCGGGAGATTAGGCGAGCAGTTCTTC; D: TRBD2; size: many; V: TRBV7-2; J: TRBJ2-1
CDR3: CASSYLAEQYF; DNA: TGTGCCAGCAGTTACTTGGCCGAGCAGTACTTC; D: .; size: many; V: TRBV6-5; J: TRBJ2-7
CDR3: CASSPTSPGTSVYEQYF; DNA: TGTGCCAGCAGTCCGACTTCTCCCGGGACTAGCGTTTACGAGCAGTACTTC; D: TRBD2; size: many; V: TRBV6-6; J: TRBJ2-7
CDR3: CASSPVPNSDTQYF; DNA: TGTGCCAGTAGTCCCGTGCCGAACTCGGATACGCAGTATTTT; D: .; size: many; V: TRBV19; J: TRBJ2-3
CDR3: CASSLERGQGTGELFF; DNA: TGTGCCAGCAGCTTGGAAAGGGGACAGGGCACCGGGGAGCTGTTTTTT; D: TRBD1; size: .; V: TRBV5-4; J: TRBJ2-2
CDR3: CATRGGEGYTF; DNA: TGTGCCACCAGAGGTGGGGAAGGCTACACCTTC; D: .; size: many; V: TRBV24-1; J: TRBJ1-2
CDR3: CASSLGTPSYEQYF; DNA: TGTGCCAGCAGCCTTGGGACACCTTCCTACGAGCAGTACTTC; D: .; size: many; V: TRBV5-4; J: TRBJ2-7
CDR3: CASSVGLAGGAGELFF; DNA: TGTGCCAGCAGCGTAGGACTAGCGGGAGGCGCCGGGGAGCTGTTTTTT; D: TRBD2; size: many; V: TRBV9; J: TRBJ2-2
CDR3: CASSILQRTGELFF; DNA: TGTGCCAGTAGTATCCTACAGCGCACCGGGGAGCTGTTTTTT; D: .; size: few; V: TRBV19; J: TRBJ2-2
CDR3: CSAKAGGFTDNQPQHF; DNA: TGCAGTGCCAAGGCAGGGGGCTTCACCGACAATCAGCCCCAGCATTTT; D: TRBD1; size: many; V: TRBV20-1; J: TRBJ1-5
CDR3: CTITLDRSEAFF; DNA: TGTACCATCACCTTGGACCGTTCTGAAGCTTTCTTT; D: .; size: many; V: TRBV10-3; J: TRBJ1-1
CDR3: CSARRPGQGFSPLHF; DNA: TGCAGTGCTAGACGCCCGGGACAGGGCTTTTCACCCCTCCACTTT; D: TRBD1; size: many; V: TRBV20-1; J: TRBJ1-6
CDR3: CAWGQGNQPQHF; DNA: TGTGCCTGGGGACAGGGCAATCAGCCCCAGCATTTT; D: TRBD1; size: many; V: TRBV30; J: TRBJ1-5
CDR3: CASSYRVREKLFF; DNA: TGTGCCAGCAGTTACCGTGTGAGGGAAAAACTGTTTTTT; D: .; size: many; V: TRBV6-6; J: TRBJ1-4
CDR3: CASSLWERTGYEQYF; DNA: TGTGCCAGCAGCTTATGGGAGCGGACGGGGTACGAGCAGTACTTC; D: .; size: many; V: TRBV7-8; J: TRBJ2-7
CDR3: CASSLTAANTEAFF; DNA: TGTGCCAGCAGCTTAACAGCCGCGAACACTGAAGCTTTCTTT; D: .; size: many; V: TRBV7-3; J: TRBJ1-1
CDR3: CASSSLGQRSYEQYF; DNA: TGTGCCAGCAGCAGCCTGGGACAGAGATCCTACGAGCAGTACTTC; D: TRBD1; size: few; V: TRBV28; J: TRBJ2-7
CDR3: CAGGHEGTEAFF; DNA: TGTGCCGGGGGGCACGAGGGCACTGAAGCTTTCTTT; D: .; size: .; V: TRBV7-9; J: TRBJ1-1
CDR3: CASSLGFAGLAGTDTQYF; DNA: TGCGCCAGCAGCTTGGGGTTCGCGGGACTAGCGGGCACAGATACGCAGTATTTT; D: TRBD2; size: many; V: TRBV5-1; J: TRBJ2-3
CDR3: CSVVPGTGSDEQYF; DNA: TGCAGCGTCGTACCCGGGACAGGGAGCGACGAGCAGTACTTC; D: TRBD1; size: many; V: TRBV29-1; J: TRBJ2-7
CDR3: CASSHPGVDNYGYTF; DNA: TGCGCCAGCAGCCACCCGGGGGTCGATAACTATGGCTACACCTTC; D: .; size: few; V: TRBV4-1; J: TRBJ1-2
CDR3: CASSPGTANTGELFF; DNA: TGTGCCAGCAGCCCCGGGACAGCGAACACCGGGGAGCTGTTTTTT; D: TRBD1; size: many; V: TRBV11-3; J: TRBJ2-2
CDR3: CASSQDLGPGPPFLQFF; DNA: TGTGCCAGCAGCCAAGATCTGGGACCGGGACCCCCGTTCCTTCAGTTCTTC; D: .; size: .; V: TRBV14; J: TRBJ2-1
CDR3: CASSLEDRGPMNTEAFF; DNA: TGCGCCAGCAGCTTAGAGGACAGGGGGCCAATGAACACTGAAGCTTTCTTT; D: TRBD1; size: many; V: TRBV5-1; J: TRBJ1-1